This T cell receptor beta chain was profiled in a study of blood T cell repertoires in COVID-19. Across the study: Italy, Spain and the United States were the sources of the convalescent and acute COVID-19 samples. Sources were T cells, B-cell-depleted T cells, or PBMCs; the material itself was cDNA or gDNA.

Per the original data handling: Estimated nucleated cell counts came from reference gene primer amplification. The table came from immunoSEQ multiplex PCR; TCRdb's copy has only in-frame clones and leaves some out. V and J calls plus clone size are reproduced from that table; the DNA served to infer D and trimming. The repertoire consists of 40,000 to 60,000 clones, with 84% occurring once and the leading ten covering about 4.1%. The CDR3 spans 18 residues. Germline-derived CDR1 and CDR2 are KGHDR and SFDVKD. Trimming cost V 10 bases and J 6 bases; bases outside gene matches: 14. The chain combines TRBV24-1 with TRBJ2-2; 15 bases match TRBD2. This receptor was obtained from a man aged 50-59 years with active COVID-19. Sequencing was done on a sample of peripheral blood. The CDR3: CATTYSGTSGGYAGELFF. CDR3 in DNA: TGTGCCACTACCTATTCCGGGACTAGCGGGGGGTACGCCGGGGAGCTGTTTTTT.